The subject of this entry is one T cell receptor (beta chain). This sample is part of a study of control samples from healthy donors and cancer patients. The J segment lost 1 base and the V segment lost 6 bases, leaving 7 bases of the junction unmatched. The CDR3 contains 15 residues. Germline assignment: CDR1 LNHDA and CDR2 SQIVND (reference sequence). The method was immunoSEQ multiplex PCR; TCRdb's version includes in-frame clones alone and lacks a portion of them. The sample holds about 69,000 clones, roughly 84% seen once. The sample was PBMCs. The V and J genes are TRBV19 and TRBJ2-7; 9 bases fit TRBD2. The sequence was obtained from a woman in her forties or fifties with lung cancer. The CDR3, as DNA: TGTGCCAGTAGGGTACTAGCGGGTGAGTCCTACGAGCAGTACTTC. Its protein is CASRVLAGESYEQYF.